The 13 T cell receptor beta chains below come from one sample, sequenced in a study of blood T cell repertoires in COVID-19. Assay used: immunoSEQ multiplex PCR; TCRdb lists only in-frame clones, some missing. This sample carries 350,000 to 450,000 clones, approximately 89% of them seen once, and the ten largest clones take roughly 1.5%. The sample was peripheral blood. The receptors originated from a woman in her forties with COVID-19, enrolled during active disease.

As regards this clone: The identical CDR3 is also encoded by other nucleotide sequences in the sample. V is TRBV6-5 and J is TRBJ1-2; the match to TRBD1 covers 11 bases. CDR3 size: 14 residues. Germline trimming cut 2 bases from V and 6 bases from J; bases unmatched to any gene: 2. Germline V lookup: CDR1 MNHEY, CDR2 SVGAGI. CDR3 nucleotide sequence: TGTGCCAGCAGTTACGGACAGGGGGCGGATGGCTACACCTTC. This translates into CASSYGQGADGYTF.

The rearrangement uses TRBV6-5 and TRBJ1-2, with D possibly matching TRBD1 (6 bases). The length of the CDR3 is 15 residues. Between the trimmed V and J ends, which lost 6 bases and 7 bases, there was a span of 21 bases. CDR1 is MNHEY, CDR2 SVGAGI, per germline. The DNA for the CDR3 is TGTGCCAGCAGCCTACGGGACGGGGGGCGCCCTGGCTACACCTTC. The encoded protein is CASSLRDGGRPGYTF.

The chain carries TRBV5-1 and TRBJ2-3, with 9 bases that match TRBD2. In germline, CDR1 is SGHRS, CDR2 YFSETQ. This CDR3 region has 16 residues. V was clipped by 2 bases and J by 1 base; unmatched bases: 5. CDR3 residues: CASSFGRTSGTDTQYF. The CDR3, as DNA: TGCGCCAGCAGCTTCGGGAGGACTAGCGGCACAGATACGCAGTATTTT. Filled out from reference TRBV5-1 and TRBJ2-3, the complete variable domain reads KAGVTQTPRYLIKTRGQQVTLSCSPISGHRSVSWYQQTPGQGLQFLFEYFSETQRNKGNFPGRFSGRQFSNSRSEMNVSTLELGDSALYLCASSFGRTSGTDTQYFGPGTRLTVL.

This chain joins TRBV7-2 and TRBJ2-7, with 7 positions matching TRBD1. The length of the CDR3 is 14 residues. Germline CDR1 reads SGHTA; CDR2 reads FQGNSA. Losses at the gene ends were 4 bases for V and 3 bases for J; bases not matched to a gene: 6. CDR3 residues: CASSSPGQSYEQYF. CDR3 nucleotide sequence: TGTGCCAGCAGCTCGCCGGGACAGAGCTACGAGCAGTACTTC.

The V gene is TRBV5-5, the J gene TRBJ2-3, with 12 bases that match TRBD1. This CDR3 is 14 amino acids long. The V segment lost 4 bases and the J segment 6 bases; nucleotides outside the gene matches: 3. From germline, CDR1 is SGHKS and CDR2 YYEKEE (reference sequence). CDR3 in amino acids: CASSLGQGADTQYF. The CDR3 region has the DNA TGTGCCAGCAGCCTGGGACAGGGGGCTGATACGCAGTATTTT.

The rearrangement uses TRBV19 and TRBJ1-4; 8 positions agree with TRBD1. With V trimmed by 6 bases and J by 8 bases, 5 bases remained unmatched. From germline, CDR1 is LNHDA and CDR2 SQIVND (reference sequence). The CDR3 extends over 13 amino acids. CDR3 in DNA: TGTGCCAGTAGGGGCGGGACAGGCGAAAAACTGTTTTTT. As protein: CASRGGTGEKLFF.

This rearrangement joins TRBV7-3 to TRBJ2-3, with D hard to call. This CDR3 spans 14 amino acids. Trimming stripped 1 base from V and 0 bases from J, with 5 bases between. Germline-derived CDR1 and CDR2 are SGHTA and FQGTGA. This chain's CDR3 is CASSLMSSTDTQYF. The CDR3 nucleotides read TGTGCCAGCAGCTTAATGTCTAGCACAGATACGCAGTATTTT.

This clone was observed once. This same CDR3 is encoded by further DNA sequences in the sample. The V gene is TRBV18, the J gene TRBJ1-5; 9 nucleotides match TRBD1. The junction had 4 bases not matched to a gene; V was cut back by 6 bases and J by 4 bases. Germline V lookup: CDR1 KGHSH, CDR2 LQKENI. The CDR3 is 14 amino acids. The CDR3 bases are TGTGCCAGCTCGCCGGGACAGGGAAATCAGCCCCAGCATTTT. Encoded protein: CASSPGQGNQPQHF.

The genes are TRBV9 and TRBJ1-2; TRBD1 matches at 9 bases. Germline-derived CDR1 and CDR2 are SGDLS and YYNGEE. Trimming took 4 bases from V and 3 from J; bases not matched to a gene: 7. The CDR3 is made up of 15 amino acids. As DNA, the CDR3 is TGTGCCAGCAGCACACAGACAGGGGGATACTATGGCTACACCTTC. This codes for CASSTQTGGYYGYTF.

The CDR3 protein is CASSFKTSGAPLHF. CDR3 DNA: TGTGCCAGCAGCTTCAAAACCTCAGGGGCACCCCTCCACTTT. V is TRBV5-5 and J is TRBJ1-6; tentatively, D is TRBD1 (6 bases). The CDR3 totals 14 residues. Trimming cost V 2 bases and J 11 bases, with 14 bases left between them. CDR1 SGHKS and CDR2 YYEKEE come from the germline V gene (reference sequence).

The chain links TRBV15 to TRBJ1-5; TRBD1 might be the D (5 bases). The CDR3 totals 15 residues. Trimming stripped 0 bases from V and 5 bases from J, with 11 bases between. Germline assignment: CDR1 LNHNV and CDR2 YYDKDF (reference sequence). The CDR3 here is CATSRELEGYQPQHF. The DNA of the CDR3 is TGTGCCACCAGCAGAGAATTGGAGGGGTATCAGCCCCAGCATTTT.

V usage is TRBV7-9 and J usage is TRBJ2-5; tentatively, D is TRBD2 (6 bases). Trimming shortened V by 1 base and J by 3 bases, and 9 bases separated the two germline ends. Per germline, CDR1 SEHNR and CDR2 FQNEAQ (reference sequence). The CDR3 is 14 residues long. The CDR3 coding sequence is TGTGCCAGCAGCTTAGTTAGCGGAGAAGAGACCCAGTACTTC. It is translated as CASSLVSGEETQYF.

This sequence joins TRBV11-3 and TRBJ2-1; 7 bases agree with TRBD1. CDR3 length: 14 amino acids. The junction had 5 bases not matched to a gene; V was cut back by 5 bases and J by 4 bases. The germline gives CDR1 SGHNT, CDR2 YENEEA. The CDR3 sequence: CASSPGTEYNEQFF. Written as DNA, the CDR3 is TGTGCCAGCAGCCCCGGGACAGAATACAATGAGCAGTTCTTC.